This is a list of T cell receptor beta chains from one sample in a study of shared clonotypes between healthy human individuals. Profiled with immunoSEQ multiplex PCR; TCRdb holds only in-frame clones, not every one. This sample has a few million clones, with around 94% found just once. The material sequenced was naive CD4+ T cells sorted from blood. These receptors were obtained from a man aged 18 to 29 in good health. Each CDR3 is given with its conserved first and last residue. D genes are given only for firm matches. Some rows have no size entry. The others give once, few or many, or a class for an expanded clone.

V	size	D	J	DNA	CDR3
TRBV7-8	-	TRBD1	TRBJ2-1	TGTGCCAGCAGCTTAGTTGGGACAGCTACCTACAATGAGCAGTTCTTC	CASSLVGTATYNEQFF
TRBV29-1	-	-	TRBJ2-5	TGCAGCGTTGAAGATCGAGGTACGGGGGAGACCCAGTACTTC	CSVEDRGTGETQYF
TRBV19	-	-	TRBJ1-5	TGTGCCAGTAGTATAGGGACAACAATCAATCAGCCCCAGCATTTT	CASSIGTTINQPQHF
TRBV25-1	-	-	TRBJ1-5	TGTGCCAGCAGAAAAGCAGGAAACCATCAGCCCCAGCATTTT	CASRKAGNHQPQHF
TRBV6-5	-	-	TRBJ2-7	TGTGCCAGCGGGCAGGGGTACGAGCAGTACTTC	CASGQGYEQYF
TRBV5-4	-	-	TRBJ2-5	TGTGCCAGCAGCCGGGACTCCACCGGTGAGACCCAGTACTTC	CASSRDSTGETQYF
TRBV27	-	-	TRBJ1-5	TGTGCCAGCAGGCCGGTGGGGAGGGAAAAGGGACAGCCCCAGCATTTT	CASRPVGREKGQPQHF
TRBV30	few	-	TRBJ1-1	TGTGCCTGGAGTCGGGGTTGGGAGAACACTGAAGCTTTCTTT	CAWSRGWENTEAFF
TRBV6-6	-	TRBD1	TRBJ1-6	TGTGCCAGCAATAGGGGGGGACAGGGCTATACTTCACCCCTCCACTTT	CASNRGGQGYTSPLHF
TRBV28	-	-	TRBJ1-5	TGTGCCAGCAGTTTACTTAATCAGCCCCAGCATTTT	CASSLLNQPQHF
TRBV30	-	TRBD2	TRBJ2-1	TGTGCTTGTGCGACTAGCGGGACCTACAATGAGCAGTTCTTC	CACATSGTYNEQFF
TRBV19	-	-	TRBJ2-1	TGTGCCAGTAGAGGGCATGAGCAGTTCTTC	CASRGHEQFF
TRBV28	-	-	TRBJ2-6	TGTGCCAGCAGTTTGCCGGTTTCTGGGGCCAACGTCCTGACTTTC	CASSLPVSGANVLTF
TRBV5-1	-	-	TRBJ1-1	TGCGCCAGCAGCCCCTCGGCGGGCACAGGCACTGAAGCTTTCTTT	CASSPSAGTGTEAFF
TRBV7-6	-	TRBD1	TRBJ2-2	TGTGCCAGCAGCCCTGGACAGGGGGCGCTGACCGGGGAGCTGTTTTTT	CASSPGQGALTGELFF
TRBV11-2	-	-	TRBJ2-7	TGTGCCAGCAGCTTAGAGGCAGGCAGAAACTACGAGCAGTACTTC	CASSLEAGRNYEQYF
TRBV19	-	TRBD2	TRBJ2-6	TGTGCCAGTAGTGCCCGCTTAGCGGGGGTTTATTTCTCTGGGGCCAACGTCCTGACTTTC	CASSARLAGVYFSGANVLTF
TRBV30	-	TRBD1	TRBJ1-1	TGTGCCTGGAGTGATACAGGGGACACTGAAGCTTTCTTT	CAWSDTGDTEAFF
TRBV5-6	-	-	TRBJ1-1	TGTGCCAGCAGCCGCTTGGAATCTCCATGGGCTGAAGCTTTCTTT	CASSRLESPWAEAFF
TRBV2	-	TRBD1	TRBJ2-7	TGTGCCAGCAGTGTCCTGGGGACAGGGGTCGCCGAGCAGTACTTC	CASSVLGTGVAEQYF
TRBV10-3	-	-	TRBJ1-1	TGTGCCATCACCTTGGGCCCGGCGAACACTGAAGCTTTCTTT	CAITLGPANTEAFF
TRBV7-6	-	TRBD1	TRBJ2-5	TGTGCCAGCAGCTTAGCGACAGGGGTAACAGAGACCCAGTACTTC	CASSLATGVTETQYF
TRBV5-6	-	-	TRBJ2-7	TGTGCCAGCAGCTTGGTGGGAAACTCCTACGAGCAGTACTTC	CASSLVGNSYEQYF
TRBV18	-	-	TRBJ2-3	TGTGCCAGCTCACCAACACTCCGGGGCAGGGAAACGTTTGGCGATACGCAGTATTTT	CASSPTLRGRETFGDTQYF
TRBV14	-	TRBD1	TRBJ1-1	TGTGCCAGCAGCGCCCGACAGGGCACGGACACTGAAGCTTTCTTT	CASSARQGTDTEAFF
TRBV27	-	-	TRBJ2-2	TGTGCCAGCAGTTTATTGGGGCTCCCAAACACCGGGGAGCTGTTTTTT	CASSLLGLPNTGELFF
TRBV18	-	TRBD1	TRBJ2-7	TGTGCCAGCTCACCGGGGACAGACTACGAGCAGTACTTC	CASSPGTDYEQYF
TRBV25-1	-	-	TRBJ1-1	TGTGCCAGCAGTGAAGTCGGCAGGGTAGGGGCTTTCTTT	CASSEVGRVGAFF
TRBV18	-	-	TRBJ2-3	TGTGCCAGCTCACCCCCCTCCGTGCATACGCAGTATTTT	CASSPPSVHTQYF
TRBV6-1	-	-	TRBJ2-7	TGTGCCAGCAGTGCGCAGTCCGGGACCATTTACGAGCAGTACTTC	CASSAQSGTIYEQYF
TRBV18	-	-	TRBJ2-5	TGTGCCAGCTCACCAGATAGGCCGAGGGCAGAGACCCAGTACTTC	CASSPDRPRAETQYF
TRBV5-1	-	-	TRBJ2-1	TGCGCCAGCACCCGGGACGGTGAGGCTTGGGATGAGCAGTTCTTC	CASTRDGEAWDEQFF
TRBV15	-	TRBD2	TRBJ2-5	TGTGCCACCGCGGGGCTAGCGGGTAAGGAAGAGACCCAGTACTTC	CATAGLAGKEETQYF
TRBV28	-	TRBD1	TRBJ2-1	TGTGCCAGCCGGCGGACAGGCTCCTACAATGAGCAGTTCTTC	CASRRTGSYNEQFF
TRBV19	-	TRBD2	TRBJ2-7	TGTGCCAGTAGTATAGATCCTAGCGGAAGGTACGAGCAGTACTTC	CASSIDPSGRYEQYF
TRBV10-3	once	-	TRBJ1-1	TGTGCCATCAGTGGTGGGGGGGCGAACACTGAAGCTTTCTTT	CAISGGGANTEAFF
TRBV19	once	-	TRBJ2-1	TGTGCCAGTAGTGGTCAGGGGAATGAGCAGTTCTTC	CASSGQGNEQFF
TRBV4-3	-	-	TRBJ2-1	TGCGCCAGCAGCCATGGGACGCGCGGGGACTACAATGAGCAGTTCTTC	CASSHGTRGDYNEQFF
TRBV6-1	-	-	TRBJ1-2	TGTGCCAGCAGTGAGGTTTCGTTAGGATACTATGGCTACACCTTC	CASSEVSLGYYGYTF
TRBV7-2	once	-	TRBJ2-3	TGTGCCAGCAGCTCCTCTAGGTCAGATACGCAGTATTTT	CASSSSRSDTQYF
TRBV5-1	few	-	TRBJ1-3	TGCGCCAGCAGCTTGGCGGGGCCTGGAAACACCATATATTTT	CASSLAGPGNTIYF
TRBV7-2	-	-	TRBJ1-1	TGTGCCAGCAGCTTTTTCGGGGGGAAAGGGAACACTGAAGCTTTCTTT	CASSFFGGKGNTEAFF